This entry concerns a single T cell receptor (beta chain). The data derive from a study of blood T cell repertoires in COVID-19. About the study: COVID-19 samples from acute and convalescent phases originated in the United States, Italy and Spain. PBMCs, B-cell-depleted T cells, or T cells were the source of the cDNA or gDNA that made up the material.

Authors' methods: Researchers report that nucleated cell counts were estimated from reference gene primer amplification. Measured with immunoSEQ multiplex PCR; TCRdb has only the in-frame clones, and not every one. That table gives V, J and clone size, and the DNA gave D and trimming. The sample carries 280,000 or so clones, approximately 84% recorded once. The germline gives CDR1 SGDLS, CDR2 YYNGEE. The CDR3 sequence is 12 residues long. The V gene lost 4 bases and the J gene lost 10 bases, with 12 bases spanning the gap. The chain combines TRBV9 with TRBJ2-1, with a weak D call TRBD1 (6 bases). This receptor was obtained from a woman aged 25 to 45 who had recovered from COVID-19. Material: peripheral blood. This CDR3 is CASSPWTEEQFF. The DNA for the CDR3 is TGTGCCAGCAGCCCATGGACAGAAGAGCAGTTCTTC.